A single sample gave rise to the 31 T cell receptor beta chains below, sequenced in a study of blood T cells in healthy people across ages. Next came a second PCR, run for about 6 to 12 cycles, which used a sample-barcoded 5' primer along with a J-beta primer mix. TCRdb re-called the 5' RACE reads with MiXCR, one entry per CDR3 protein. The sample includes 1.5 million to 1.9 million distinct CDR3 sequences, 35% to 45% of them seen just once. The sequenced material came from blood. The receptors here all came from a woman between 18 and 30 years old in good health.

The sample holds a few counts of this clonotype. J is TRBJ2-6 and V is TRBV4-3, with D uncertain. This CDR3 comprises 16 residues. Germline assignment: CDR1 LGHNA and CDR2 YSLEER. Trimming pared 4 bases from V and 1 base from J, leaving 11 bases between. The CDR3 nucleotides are TGCGCCAGCAGCCGAGATGTGGTTTCTGGGGCCAACGTCCTGACTTTC. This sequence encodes CASSRDVVSGANVLTF.

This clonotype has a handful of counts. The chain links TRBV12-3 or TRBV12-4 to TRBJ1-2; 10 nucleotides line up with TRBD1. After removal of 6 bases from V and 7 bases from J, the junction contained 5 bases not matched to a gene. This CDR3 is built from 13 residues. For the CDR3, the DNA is TGTGCCAGCAGAGCCGGGACAGGGGTTGGCTACACCTTC. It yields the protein CASRAGTGVGYTF.

This CDR3 reads CASSYAPGLGTYEQYF. The CDR3 nucleotides are TGTGCCAGCAGTTACGCTCCGGGACTAGGGACCTACGAGCAGTACTTC. The chain joins TRBV12-3 or TRBV12-4 to TRBJ2-7; 8 nucleotides align to TRBD2. This CDR3 spans 16 amino acids. V lost 4 bases to trimming and J lost 2 bases; unmatched junction nucleotides: 10.

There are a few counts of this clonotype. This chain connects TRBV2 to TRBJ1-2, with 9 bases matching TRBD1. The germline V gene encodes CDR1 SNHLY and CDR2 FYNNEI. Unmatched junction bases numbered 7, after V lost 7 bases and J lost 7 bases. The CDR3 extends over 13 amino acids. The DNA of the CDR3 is TGTGCCAGCAACGGACAGGGGAAGCTTGGCTACACCTTC. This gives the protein CASNGQGKLGYTF.

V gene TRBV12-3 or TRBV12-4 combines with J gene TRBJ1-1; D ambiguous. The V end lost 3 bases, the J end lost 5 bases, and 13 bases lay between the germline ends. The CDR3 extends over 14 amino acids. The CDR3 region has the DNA TGTGCCAGCAGTTTGGCACATAGGAATACTGAAGCTTTCTTT. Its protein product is CASSLAHRNTEAFF.

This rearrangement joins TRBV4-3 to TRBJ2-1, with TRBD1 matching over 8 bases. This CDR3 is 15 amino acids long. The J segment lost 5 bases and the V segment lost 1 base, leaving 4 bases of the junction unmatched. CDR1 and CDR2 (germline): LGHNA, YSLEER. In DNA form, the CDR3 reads TGCGCCAGCAGCCAAGGACAGGGGTACGACAATGAGCAGTTCTTC. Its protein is CASSQGQGYDNEQFF.

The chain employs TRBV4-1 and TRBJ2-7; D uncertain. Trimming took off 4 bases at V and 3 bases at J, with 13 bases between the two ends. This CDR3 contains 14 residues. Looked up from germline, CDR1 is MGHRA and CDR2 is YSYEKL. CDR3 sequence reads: CASSPSPPGYEQYF. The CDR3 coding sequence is TGCGCCAGCAGCCCCAGTCCACCGGGCTACGAGCAGTACTTC.

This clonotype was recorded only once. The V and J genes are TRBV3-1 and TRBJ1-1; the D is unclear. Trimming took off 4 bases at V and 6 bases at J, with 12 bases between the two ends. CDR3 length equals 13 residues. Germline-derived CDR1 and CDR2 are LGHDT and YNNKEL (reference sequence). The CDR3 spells CASSPGRVPEAFF. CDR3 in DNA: TGTGCCAGCAGCCCCGGTCGAGTTCCTGAAGCTTTCTTT.

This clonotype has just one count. The CDR3 DNA reads as TGTGCCAGCAACGAGATAGAAAATGAGCAGTTCTTC. Protein: CASNEIENEQFF. This rearrangement joins TRBV6-1 to TRBJ2-1; D uncertain. The V gene's germline CDR1 is MNHNS and CDR2 SASEGT. Trimming removed 7 bases at V and 7 bases at J, with 11 bases between. The CDR3 sequence is 12 residues long.

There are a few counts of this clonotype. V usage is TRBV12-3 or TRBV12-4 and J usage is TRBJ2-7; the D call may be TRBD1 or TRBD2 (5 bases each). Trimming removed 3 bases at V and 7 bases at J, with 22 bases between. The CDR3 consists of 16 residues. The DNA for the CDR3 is TGTGCCAGCAGTTTGGGGGTGCAGCCGCCTCAGGTAGAGCAGTACTTC. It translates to CASSLGVQPPQVEQYF.

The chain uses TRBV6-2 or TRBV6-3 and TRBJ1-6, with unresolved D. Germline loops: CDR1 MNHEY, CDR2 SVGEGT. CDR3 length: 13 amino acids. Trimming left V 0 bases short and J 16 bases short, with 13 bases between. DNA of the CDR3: TGTGCCAGCAGTTACTCGAAATCGAAAAGGCTCCACTTT. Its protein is CASSYSKSKRLHF.

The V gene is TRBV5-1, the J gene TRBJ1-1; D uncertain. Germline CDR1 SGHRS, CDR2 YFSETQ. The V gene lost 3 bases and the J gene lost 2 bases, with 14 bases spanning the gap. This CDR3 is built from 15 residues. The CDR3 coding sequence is TGCGCCAGCAGCTCAGAAAGAGTGGTTAACACTGAAGCTTTCTTT. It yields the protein CASSSERVVNTEAFF.

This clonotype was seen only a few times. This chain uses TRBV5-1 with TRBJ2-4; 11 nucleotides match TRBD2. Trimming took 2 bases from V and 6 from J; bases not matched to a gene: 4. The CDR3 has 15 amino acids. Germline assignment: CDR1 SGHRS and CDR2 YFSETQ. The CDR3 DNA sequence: TGCGCCAGCAGCTTTGAGGGACTAGCGGTAAACATTCAGTACTTC. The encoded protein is CASSFEGLAVNIQYF.

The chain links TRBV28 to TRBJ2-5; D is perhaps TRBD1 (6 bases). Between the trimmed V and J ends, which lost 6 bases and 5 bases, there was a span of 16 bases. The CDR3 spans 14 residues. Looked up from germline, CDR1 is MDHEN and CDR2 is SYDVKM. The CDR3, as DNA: TGTGCCAGCAGCTCCGGGACAATCGTCGAGACCCAGTACTTC. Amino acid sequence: CASSSGTIVETQYF.

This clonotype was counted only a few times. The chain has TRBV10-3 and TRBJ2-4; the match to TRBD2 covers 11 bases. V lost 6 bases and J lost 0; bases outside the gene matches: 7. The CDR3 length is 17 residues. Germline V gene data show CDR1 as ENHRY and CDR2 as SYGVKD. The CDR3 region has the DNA TGTGCCATCAGGGGGACTAGCGGAAATCTAGCCAAAAACATTCAGTACTTC. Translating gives CAIRGTSGNLAKNIQYF.

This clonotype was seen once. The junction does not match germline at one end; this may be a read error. In DNA, the CDR3 is TGCAGCGCCAGGACTCAACACACAGATTCGCAGTATTTT. It yields the protein CSARTQHTDSQYF. The chain couples TRBV29-1 to TRBJ2-3, with D tentatively TRBD2 (5 bases). The CDR3 is 13 amino acids. CDR1 is SQVTM, CDR2 ANQGSEA, per germline.

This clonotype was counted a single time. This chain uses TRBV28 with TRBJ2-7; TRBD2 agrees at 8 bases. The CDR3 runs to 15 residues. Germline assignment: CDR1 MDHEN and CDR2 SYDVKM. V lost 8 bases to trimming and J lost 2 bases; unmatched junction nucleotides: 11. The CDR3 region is CASQPPGGSAYEQYF. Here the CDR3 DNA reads TGTGCCAGCCAACCTCCGGGGGGGTCGGCCTACGAGCAGTACTTC.

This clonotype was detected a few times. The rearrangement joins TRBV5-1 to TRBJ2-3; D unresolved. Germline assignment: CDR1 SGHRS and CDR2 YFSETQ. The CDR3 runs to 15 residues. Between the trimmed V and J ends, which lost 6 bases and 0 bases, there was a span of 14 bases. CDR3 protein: CASTDRQSSTDTQYF. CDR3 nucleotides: TGCGCCAGCACGGATCGGCAATCTAGCACAGATACGCAGTATTTT. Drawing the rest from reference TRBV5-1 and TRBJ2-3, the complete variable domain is KAGVTQTPRYLIKTRGQQVTLSCSPISGHRSVSWYQQTPGQGLQFLFEYFSETQRNKGNFPGRFSGRQFSNSRSEMNVSTLELGDSALYLCASTDRQSSTDTQYFGPGTRLTVL.

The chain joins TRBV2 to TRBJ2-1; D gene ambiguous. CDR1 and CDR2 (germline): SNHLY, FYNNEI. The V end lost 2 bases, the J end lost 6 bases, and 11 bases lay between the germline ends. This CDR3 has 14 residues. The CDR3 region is CASSENRATNEQFF. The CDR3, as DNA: TGTGCCAGCAGTGAAAATAGGGCCACCAATGAGCAGTTCTTC. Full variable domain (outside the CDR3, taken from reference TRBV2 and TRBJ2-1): EPEVTQTPSHQVTQMGQEVILRCVPISNHLYFYWYRQILGQKVEFLVSFYNNEISEKSEIFDDQFSVERPDGSNFTLKIRSTKLEDSAMYFCASSENRATNEQFFGPGTRLTVL.

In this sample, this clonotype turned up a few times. CDR3 sequence: CASGPLNGANQPQHF. The CDR3 region has the DNA TGTGCCAGCGGCCCCCTTAACGGGGCGAATCAGCCCCAGCATTTT. This chain links TRBV28 with TRBJ1-5; perhaps TRBD1 as D (5 bases). The CDR3 extends over 15 amino acids. Germline V gene lookup returns CDR1 MDHEN and CDR2 SYDVKM. Trimming left V 8 bases short and J 4 bases short, with 18 bases between. The full variable domain, with the rest looked up from reference TRBV28 and TRBJ1-5, is DVKVTQSSRYLVKRTGEKVFLECVQDMDHENMFWYRQDPGLGLRLIYFSYDVKMKEKGDIPEGYSVSREKKERFSLILESASTNQTSMYLCASGPLNGANQPQHFGDGTRLSIL.

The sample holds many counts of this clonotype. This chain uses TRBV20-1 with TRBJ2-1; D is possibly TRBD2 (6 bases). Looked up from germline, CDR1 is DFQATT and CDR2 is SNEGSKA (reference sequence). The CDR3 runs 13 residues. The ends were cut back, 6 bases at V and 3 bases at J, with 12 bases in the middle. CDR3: CSARTTSYNEQFF. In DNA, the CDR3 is TGCAGTGCCCGAACGACTAGCTACAATGAGCAGTTCTTC.

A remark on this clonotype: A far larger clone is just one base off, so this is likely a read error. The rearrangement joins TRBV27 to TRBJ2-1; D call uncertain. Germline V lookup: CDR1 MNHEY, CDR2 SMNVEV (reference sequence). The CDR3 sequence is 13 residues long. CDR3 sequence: CASSLSSYDEQFF. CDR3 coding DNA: TGTGCCAGCAGTTTAAGCTCCTACGATGAGCAGTTCTTC.

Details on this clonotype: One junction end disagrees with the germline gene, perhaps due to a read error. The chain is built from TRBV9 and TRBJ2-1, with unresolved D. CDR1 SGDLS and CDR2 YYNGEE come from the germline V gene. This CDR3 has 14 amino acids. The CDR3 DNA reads TGTGCCAGCAGCGTAGACGCATTCGGAAATGGGCAGTTCTTC. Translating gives CASSVDAFGNGQFF.

The CDR3 sequence: CASSNRGKERTEAFF. The CDR3 DNA is TGTGCCAGCAGCAACCGAGGAAAGGAACGCACTGAAGCTTTCTTT. The chain links TRBV21-1 to TRBJ1-1. TRBV21-1 counts as a pseudogene. The CDR3 length is 15 residues.

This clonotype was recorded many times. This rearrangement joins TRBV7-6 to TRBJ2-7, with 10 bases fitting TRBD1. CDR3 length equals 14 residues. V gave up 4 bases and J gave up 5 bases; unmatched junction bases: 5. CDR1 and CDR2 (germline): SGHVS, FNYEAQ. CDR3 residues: CASSSRDRGDEQYF. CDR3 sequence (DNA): TGTGCCAGCAGCTCCCGGGACAGGGGCGACGAGCAGTACTTC.

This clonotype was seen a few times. The CDR3 sequence is CASSEVAVNEKLFF. Here the CDR3 DNA reads TGTGCCAGCAGTGAAGTGGCAGTTAATGAAAAACTGTTTTTT. V is TRBV2 and J is TRBJ1-4; D gene uncertain. Germline V gene data show CDR1 as SNHLY and CDR2 as FYNNEI. With 1 base removed from V and 4 bases from J, the gap between germline ends came to 7 bases. The CDR3 loop spans 14 amino acids.

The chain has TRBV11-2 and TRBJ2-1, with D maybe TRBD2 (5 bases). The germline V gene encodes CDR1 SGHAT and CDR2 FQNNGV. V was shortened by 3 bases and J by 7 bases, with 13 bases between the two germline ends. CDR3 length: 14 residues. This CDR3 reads CASSLTAGGNEQFF. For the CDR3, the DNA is TGTGCCAGCAGCTTGACGGCAGGCGGGAATGAGCAGTTCTTC.

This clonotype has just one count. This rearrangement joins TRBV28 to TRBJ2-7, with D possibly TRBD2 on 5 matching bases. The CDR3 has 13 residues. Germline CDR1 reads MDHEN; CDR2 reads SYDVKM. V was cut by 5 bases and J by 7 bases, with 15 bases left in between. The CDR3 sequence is CASSGYGMGEQYF. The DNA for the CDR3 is TGTGCCAGCAGTGGGTACGGGATGGGTGAGCAGTACTTC.

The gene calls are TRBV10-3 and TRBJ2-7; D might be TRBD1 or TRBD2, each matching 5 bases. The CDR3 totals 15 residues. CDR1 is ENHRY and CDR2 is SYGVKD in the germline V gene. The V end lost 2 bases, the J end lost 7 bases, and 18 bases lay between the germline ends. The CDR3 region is CAISEADSGSREQYF. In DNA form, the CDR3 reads TGTGCCATCAGTGAGGCTGACAGCGGTTCGCGGGAGCAGTACTTC.

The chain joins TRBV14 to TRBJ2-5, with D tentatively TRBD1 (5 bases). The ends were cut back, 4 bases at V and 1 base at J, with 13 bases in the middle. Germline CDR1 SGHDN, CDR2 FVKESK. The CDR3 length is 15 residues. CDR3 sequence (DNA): TGTGCCAGCAGCCCTCTCCGACAGCTCCAAGAGACCCAGTACTTC. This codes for CASSPLRQLQETQYF.

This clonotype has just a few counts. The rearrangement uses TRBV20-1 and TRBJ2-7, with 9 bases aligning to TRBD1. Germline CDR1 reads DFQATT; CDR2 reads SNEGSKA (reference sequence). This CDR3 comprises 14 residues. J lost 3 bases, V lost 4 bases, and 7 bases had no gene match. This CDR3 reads CSATGDRANYEQYF. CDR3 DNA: TGCAGTGCTACTGGGGACAGGGCGAACTACGAGCAGTACTTC.